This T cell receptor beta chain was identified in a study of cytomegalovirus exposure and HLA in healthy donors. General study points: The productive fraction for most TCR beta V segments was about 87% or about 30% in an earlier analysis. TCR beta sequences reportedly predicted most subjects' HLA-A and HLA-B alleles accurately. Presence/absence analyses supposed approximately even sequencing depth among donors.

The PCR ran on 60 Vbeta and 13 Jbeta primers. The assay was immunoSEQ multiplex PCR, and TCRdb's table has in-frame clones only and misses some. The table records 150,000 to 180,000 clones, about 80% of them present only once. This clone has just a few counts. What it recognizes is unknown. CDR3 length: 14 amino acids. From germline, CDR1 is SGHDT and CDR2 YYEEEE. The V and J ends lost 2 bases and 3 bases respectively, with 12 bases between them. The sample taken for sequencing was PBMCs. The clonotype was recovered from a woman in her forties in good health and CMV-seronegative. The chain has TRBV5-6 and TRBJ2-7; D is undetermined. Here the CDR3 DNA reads TGTGCCAGCAGCTTTCGGCAGGTATTCTACGAGCAGTACTTC. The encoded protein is CASSFRQVFYEQYF.